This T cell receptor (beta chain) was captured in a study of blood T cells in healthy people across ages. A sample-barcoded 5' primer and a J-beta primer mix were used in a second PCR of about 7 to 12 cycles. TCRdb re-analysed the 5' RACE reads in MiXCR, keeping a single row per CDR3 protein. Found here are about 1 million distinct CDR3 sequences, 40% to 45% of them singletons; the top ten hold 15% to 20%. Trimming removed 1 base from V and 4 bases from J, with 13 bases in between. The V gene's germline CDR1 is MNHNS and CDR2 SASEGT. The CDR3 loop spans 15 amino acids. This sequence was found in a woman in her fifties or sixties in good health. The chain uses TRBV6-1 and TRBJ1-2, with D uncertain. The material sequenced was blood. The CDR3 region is CASSEGSRRAYGYTF. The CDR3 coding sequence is TGTGCCAGCAGTGAAGGGAGCCGCCGGGCCTATGGCTACACCTTC.